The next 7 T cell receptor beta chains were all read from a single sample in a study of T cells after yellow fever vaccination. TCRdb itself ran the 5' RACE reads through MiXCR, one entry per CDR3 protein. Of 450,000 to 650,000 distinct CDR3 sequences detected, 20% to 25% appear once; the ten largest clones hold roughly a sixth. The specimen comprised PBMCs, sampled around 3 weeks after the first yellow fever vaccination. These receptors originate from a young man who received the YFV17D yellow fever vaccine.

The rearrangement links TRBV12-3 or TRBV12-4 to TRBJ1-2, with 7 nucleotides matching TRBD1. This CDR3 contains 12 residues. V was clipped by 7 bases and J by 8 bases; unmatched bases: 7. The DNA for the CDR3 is TGTGCCAGCACCCAACAGGGGTCGGGCTACACCTTC. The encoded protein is CASTQQGSGYTF.

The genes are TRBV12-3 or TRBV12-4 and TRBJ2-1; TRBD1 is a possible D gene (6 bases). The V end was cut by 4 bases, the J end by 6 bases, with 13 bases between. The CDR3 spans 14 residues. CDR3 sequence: CASSYAGDVNEQFF. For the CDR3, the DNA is TGTGCCAGCAGTTATGCAGGGGATGTCAATGAGCAGTTCTTC.

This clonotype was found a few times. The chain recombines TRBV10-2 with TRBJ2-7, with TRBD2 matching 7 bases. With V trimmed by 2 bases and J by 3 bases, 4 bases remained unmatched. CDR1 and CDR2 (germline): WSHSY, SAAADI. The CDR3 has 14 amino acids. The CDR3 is CASSESGDFYEQYF. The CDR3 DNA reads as TGCGCCAGCAGTGAGAGCGGGGACTTCTACGAGCAGTACTTC.

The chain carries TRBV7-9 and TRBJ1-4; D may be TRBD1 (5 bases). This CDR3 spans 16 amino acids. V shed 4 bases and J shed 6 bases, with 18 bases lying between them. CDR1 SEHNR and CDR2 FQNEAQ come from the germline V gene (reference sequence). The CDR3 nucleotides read TGTGCCAGCAGCTACCCCCAGGGCGACGTGGATGAAAAACTGTTTTTT. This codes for CASSYPQGDVDEKLFF. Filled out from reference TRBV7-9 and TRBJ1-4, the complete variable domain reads DTGVSQNPRHKITKRGQNVTFRCDPISEHNRLYWYRQTLGQGPEFLTYFQNEAQLEKSRLLSDRFSAERPKGSFSTLEIQRTEQGDSAMYLCASSYPQGDVDEKLFFGSGTQLSVL.

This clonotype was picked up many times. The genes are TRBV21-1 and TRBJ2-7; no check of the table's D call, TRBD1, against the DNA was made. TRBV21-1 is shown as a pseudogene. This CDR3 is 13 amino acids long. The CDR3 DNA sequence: TGTGCCAGCATCCAGCCGGGTTACTACGAGCAGTACTTC. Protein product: CASIQPGYYEQYF.

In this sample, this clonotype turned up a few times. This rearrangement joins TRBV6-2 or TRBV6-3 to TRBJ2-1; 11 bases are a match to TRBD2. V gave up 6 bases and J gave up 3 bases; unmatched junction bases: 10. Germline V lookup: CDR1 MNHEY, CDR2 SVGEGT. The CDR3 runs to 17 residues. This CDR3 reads CASSFTPLAGGYNEQFF. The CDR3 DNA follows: TGTGCCAGCAGCTTCACACCTCTAGCGGGGGGCTACAATGAGCAGTTCTTC.

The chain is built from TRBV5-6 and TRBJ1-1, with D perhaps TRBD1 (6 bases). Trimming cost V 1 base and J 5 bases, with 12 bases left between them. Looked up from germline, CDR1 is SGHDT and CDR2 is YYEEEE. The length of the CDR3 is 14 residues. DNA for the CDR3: TGTGCCAGCAGCTTGAGGGGGGTCAGGACTGAAGCTTTCTTT. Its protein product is CASSLRGVRTEAFF.